This T cell receptor (beta chain) was identified during a study of early T cells in non-severe SARS-CoV-2 infection. TCRdb reanalysed the 5' RACE reads using MiXCR and keeps one entry per CDR3 protein. The table has roughly 54,000 distinct CDR3 sequences, roughly 12% seen once. The germline gives CDR1 SQVTM, CDR2 ANQGSEA. The V and J ends lost 3 bases and 8 bases respectively, with 23 bases between them. The CDR3 has 16 amino acids. Material: whole blood. The TCR comes from an adult who was a healthcare worker with PCR-confirmed SARS-CoV-2 infection or an uninfected control (not recorded which). This chain links TRBV29-1 with TRBJ2-1, with TRBD2 as a possible D gene (6 bases). Written as DNA, the CDR3 is TGCAGCGTTGATCGCATAGCGGATTCCGTCCCGCATGAGCAGTTCTTC. Translation gives CSVDRIADSVPHEQFF.